One sample yielded the 7 T cell receptor beta chains listed below, sequenced in a study of blood T cell repertoires in COVID-19. Libraries were prepared by immunoSEQ multiplex PCR; TCRdb keeps only in-frame clonotypes and omits some of them. The top ten clones hold over 10% of a sample with 85,000 to 100,000 clones, 70% to 90% of them seen once. The sample comprised peripheral blood. The receptors stem from an older woman in a cohort sampled during active or convalescent COVID-19.

J is TRBJ2-2 and V is TRBV7-8; TRBD1 is a possible D gene (6 bases). V was trimmed by 11 bases and J by 4 bases, leaving 8 bases between them. Germline CDR1 SGHVS, CDR2 FQNEAQ. This CDR3 has 11 amino acids. The DNA for the CDR3 is TGTGCCGTCAGGGGCACCGGGGAGCTGTTTTTT. It encodes CAVRGTGELFF. Variable domain in full (rest from reference TRBV7-8 and TRBJ2-2): GAGVSQSPRYKVAKRGQDVALRCDPISGHVSLFWYQQALGQGPEFLTYFQNEAQLDKSGLPSDRFFAERPEGSVSTLKIQRTQQEDSAVYLCAVRGTGELFFGEGSRLTVL.

This clone was recorded only once. This chain connects TRBV2 to TRBJ2-1; possibly TRBD2 for D (5 bases). The CDR3 spans 13 residues. Trimming pared 9 bases from V and 6 bases from J, leaving 15 bases between. Germline loops: CDR1 SNHLY, CDR2 FYNNEI. The CDR3 coding sequence is TGTGCCAGTGGGTCCTCGGCGGGCAATGAGCAGTTCTTC. Residues: CASGSSAGNEQFF.

The genes are TRBV6-6 and TRBJ2-7; D remains ambiguous. V was cut by 2 bases and J by 2 bases, with 7 bases left in between. CDR1 and CDR2 from the germline V gene are MNHNY and SVGAGI (reference sequence). There are 13 residues in the CDR3. CDR3 sequence: CASSYQRAYEQYF. DNA for the CDR3: TGTGCCAGCAGTTACCAGCGCGCCTACGAGCAGTACTTC.

The chain combines TRBV30 with TRBJ2-7; 9 bases are a match to TRBD1. Germline-derived CDR1 and CDR2 are GTSNPN and SVGIG (reference sequence). Trimming at V came to 8 bases and at J to 2 bases, leaving 16 bases not matched to a gene. The CDR3 has 16 residues. The CDR3 nucleotides read TGTGCCCTGGACCCCCCCGGACAGGGGACCCCCTACGAGCAGTACTTC. It yields the protein CALDPPGQGTPYEQYF.

The V gene is TRBV5-1, the J gene TRBJ1-2; maybe TRBD1 (5 bases). The germline V and J ends were trimmed by 6 bases and 2 bases, with 20 bases remaining between them. The CDR3 consists of 16 residues. Germline lookup yields CDR1 SGHRS and CDR2 YFSETQ. CDR3 amino acids: CASTLGWVGANYGYTF. The CDR3 DNA follows: TGCGCCAGCACCCTAGGATGGGTAGGGGCCAACTATGGCTACACCTTC.

The chain couples TRBV18 to TRBJ2-1; D is uncertain. The V and J ends lost 0 bases and 6 bases respectively, with 9 bases between them. CDR1 and CDR2 (germline): KGHSH, LQKENI. The CDR3 totals 14 residues. Written as DNA, the CDR3 is TGTGCCAGCTCACCACCGAGTCCTGGCAATGAGCAGTTCTTC. Translation: CASSPPSPGNEQFF.

This clone has a single count. The V call is TRBV19, the J call TRBJ1-2, with a tentative D call TRBD1 (5 bases). Trimming pared 7 bases from V and 4 bases from J, leaving 16 bases between. The CDR3 consists of 14 residues. Looked up from germline, CDR1 is LNHDA and CDR2 is SQIVND (reference sequence). CDR3 DNA sequence: TGTGCCAGTAATCTGGACTATGGGGGCTATGGCTACACCTTC. Encoded protein: CASNLDYGGYGYTF.